The rows below give T cell receptor beta chains drawn from one sample of a study of T cell responses to AZD1222 COVID-19 vaccine. Sequencing was performed with immunoSEQ multiplex PCR; in TCRdb, only in-frame clones are kept and a portion is missing. The sample carries 93,000 or so clones, 90% recorded once. The material was peripheral blood, obtained on day 0 of AZD1222 vaccination. The receptor set was obtained from an adult in good health. Each CDR3 is given with its conserved first and last residue. Fields, in order: D gene, V gene, J gene, clone size, CDR3 protein, CDR3 DNA. The D gene is left open where the match is weak. Size is omitted from some rows. Given values are once, few, many or a class for expanded clones.

D gene: TRBD1; V gene: TRBV4-1; J gene: TRBJ1-2; clone size: .; CDR3 protein: CASSQVTGPNYGYTF; CDR3 DNA: TGCGCCAGCAGCCAAGTGACAGGGCCTAACTATGGCTACACCTTC
D gene: TRBD1; V gene: TRBV6-5; J gene: TRBJ1-2; clone size: .; CDR3 protein: CAITPGQGAIDGYTF; CDR3 DNA: TGTGCCATCACTCCGGGACAGGGGGCAATCGATGGCTACACCTTC
D gene: TRBD1; V gene: TRBV25-1; J gene: TRBJ2-7; clone size: once; CDR3 protein: CATWGQEQYF; CDR3 DNA: TGTGCCACCTGGGGACAGGAGCAGTACTTC
D gene: TRBD1; V gene: TRBV28; J gene: TRBJ1-2; clone size: .; CDR3 protein: CASRPKTGNNYGYTF; CDR3 DNA: TGTGCCAGCAGACCAAAGACAGGGAATAACTATGGCTACACCTTC
D gene: .; V gene: TRBV27; J gene: TRBJ1-4; clone size: .; CDR3 protein: CASSSTTNEKLFF; CDR3 DNA: TGTGCCAGCAGTTCAACAACTAATGAAAAACTGTTTTTT
D gene: TRBD2; V gene: TRBV7-6; J gene: TRBJ2-2; clone size: .; CDR3 protein: CASSLPATSGKYTGELFF; CDR3 DNA: TGTGCCAGCAGCTTACCCGCGACTAGCGGCAAATACACCGGGGAGCTGTTTTTT
D gene: .; V gene: TRBV15; J gene: TRBJ2-5; clone size: .; CDR3 protein: CATKSGQGDWETQYF; CDR3 DNA: TGTGCCACTAAGTCGGGGCAGGGAGATTGGGAGACCCAGTACTTC
D gene: .; V gene: TRBV7-9; J gene: TRBJ2-1; clone size: .; CDR3 protein: CASSIDRTEFNEQFF; CDR3 DNA: TGTGCCAGCAGCATAGACAGGACTGAATTCAATGAGCAGTTCTTC
D gene: TRBD1; V gene: TRBV6-1; J gene: TRBJ1-5; clone size: .; CDR3 protein: CASSEGPPFQGGGNQPQHF; CDR3 DNA: TGTGCCAGCAGTGAGGGCCCCCCGTTTCAGGGGGGGGGCAATCAGCCCCAGCATTTT
D gene: TRBD1; V gene: TRBV7-9; J gene: TRBJ1-5; clone size: .; CDR3 protein: CASSLAFRGQLQHF; CDR3 DNA: TGTGCCAGCAGCTTAGCGTTCAGGGGGCAGCTGCAGCATTTT
D gene: TRBD1; V gene: TRBV7-2; J gene: TRBJ1-5; clone size: once; CDR3 protein: CASSVGDSWEQPQHF; CDR3 DNA: TGTGCCAGCAGCGTAGGGGACAGTTGGGAGCAGCCCCAGCATTTT
D gene: TRBD1; V gene: TRBV24-1; J gene: TRBJ2-7; clone size: .; CDR3 protein: CATSDPTGGHEQYF; CDR3 DNA: TGTGCCACCAGTGACCCGACAGGGGGCCACGAGCAGTACTTC
D gene: TRBD1; V gene: TRBV19; J gene: TRBJ1-4; clone size: .; CDR3 protein: CASSTGTATNEKLFF; CDR3 DNA: TGTGCCAGTAGTACGGGGACAGCAACTAATGAAAAACTGTTTTTT
D gene: TRBD1; V gene: TRBV7-9; J gene: TRBJ2-5; clone size: .; CDR3 protein: CASSVDYRGQYF; CDR3 DNA: TGTGCCAGCAGCGTAGACTACAGGGGCCAGTACTTC
D gene: TRBD1; V gene: TRBV10-3; J gene: TRBJ1-2; clone size: .; CDR3 protein: CAIRTGTGGSGGYTF; CDR3 DNA: TGTGCCATCAGAACCGGGACAGGGGGCTCTGGTGGCTACACCTTC
D gene: TRBD2; V gene: TRBV2; J gene: TRBJ2-5; clone size: .; CDR3 protein: CASRTVAGGQETQYF; CDR3 DNA: TGTGCCAGCAGGACGGTAGCGGGGGGGCAAGAGACCCAGTACTTC
D gene: TRBD1; V gene: TRBV18; J gene: TRBJ1-5; clone size: .; CDR3 protein: CASSETGGMGPQHF; CDR3 DNA: TGTGCCAGCTCGGAAACAGGGGGCATGGGGCCCCAGCATTTT
D gene: .; V gene: TRBV12-5; J gene: TRBJ1-1; clone size: .; CDR3 protein: CASVGQSNTEAFF; CDR3 DNA: TGTGCTAGTGTTGGACAGTCCAACACTGAAGCTTTCTTT
D gene: TRBD1; V gene: TRBV6-5; J gene: TRBJ1-5; clone size: .; CDR3 protein: CASSPQGGGQPQHF; CDR3 DNA: TGTGCCAGCAGTCCCCAGGGGGGTGGTCAGCCCCAGCATTTT
D gene: TRBD1; V gene: TRBV14; J gene: TRBJ2-1; clone size: .; CDR3 protein: CASSHGQRTGRLNEQFF; CDR3 DNA: TGTGCCAGCAGCCACGGACAGAGGACAGGGCGCCTCAATGAGCAGTTCTTC